These T cell receptor beta chains were read from a single sample in a study of beta chain features in type 1 diabetes. The assay was immunoSEQ multiplex PCR, and TCRdb's table has in-frame clones only and misses some. The sample has about 740,000 clones; about an eighth are singletons. The sequenced sample was naive CD4+ T cells from blood. All receptors derive from a man aged 18 to 29 with type 1 diabetes. The CDR3 runs from the conserved cysteine through the conserved F or W. Fields, in order: D gene, V gene, J gene, CDR3 protein. A D gene is named only where the DNA matches it firmly.

>.|TRBV11-2|TRBJ1-6
CASSLGSAGLCF
>TRBD1|TRBV10-3|TRBJ2-1
CAISESKGAANEQFF
>.|TRBV19|TRBJ2-2
CASILNRETGELFF
>.|TRBV6-5|TRBJ2-5
CASSYTGQETQYF
>TRBD1|TRBV5-1|TRBJ1-5
CASSLTGAGNQPQHF
>TRBD2|TRBV9|TRBJ2-3
CASSVDVTSGHTQYF
>.|TRBV11-2|TRBJ1-1
CASSLVSGNTEAFF
>.|TRBV6-5|TRBJ1-6
CASSYGLPQSPLHF
>TRBD2|TRBV4-1|TRBJ2-1
CASRASGGASSYNEQFF
>TRBD2|TRBV7-2|TRBJ2-1
CASSLAGLAADEQFF
>.|TRBV4-1|TRBJ1-1
CASSQVVYLGNTEAFF
>.|TRBV5-1|TRBJ1-6
CASSPPTAGGASPLHF
>.|TRBV10-3|TRBJ1-1
CAISERVGMNTEAFF
>TRBD1|TRBV28|TRBJ1-2
CASSPPGQRGSDYGYTF
>.|TRBV30|TRBJ2-1
CAWSVRQGTYNEQFF
>.|TRBV5-1|TRBJ2-1
CASSLSTPGEQFF
>.|TRBV29-1|TRBJ1-1
CSVLTNTEAFF
>.|TRBV5-6|TRBJ2-1
CASSLFGPGNEQFF
>TRBD1|TRBV29-1|TRBJ1-1
CSVEGQGGTEAFF
>TRBD1|TRBV30|TRBJ1-6
CAWSPGTARTPPLHF
>TRBD1|TRBV30|TRBJ1-2
CAWSVLWTGGYGYTF
>.|TRBV5-4|TRBJ1-3
CASSQGTSGNTIYF
>.|TRBV4-1|TRBJ2-7
CASSQEGVQNTYEQYF
>.|TRBV29-1|TRBJ2-5
CSVEGTYGETQYF
>TRBD1|TRBV6-5|TRBJ1-2
CASSYRGQGMNYGYTF
>.|TRBV20-1|TRBJ2-1
CSARSTNEQFF
>.|TRBV5-1|TRBJ2-5
CASSVVMETQYF
>TRBD1|TRBV7-8|TRBJ2-5
CASSPRQGETQYF
>TRBD2|TRBV5-1|TRBJ2-7
CASSFSGAYEQYF
>.|TRBV7-8|TRBJ2-5
CASSQGSETQYF
>TRBD2|TRBV7-9|TRBJ2-1
CASSLPRGGTSGDEQFF
>.|TRBV11-2|TRBJ2-7
CASSSPSRDREQYF
>.|TRBV28|TRBJ1-2
CASRSSFRDGYTF
>.|TRBV7-2|TRBJ1-2
CASSLTGLATSYGYTF
>.|TRBV19|TRBJ2-7
CASSSSAYLGYEQYF
>.|TRBV6-1|TRBJ1-2
CASSELRGDAGTF
>TRBD2|TRBV5-4|TRBJ2-3
CASSSSGGLVADTQYF
>.|TRBV27|TRBJ2-7
CASSPPGTYEQYF
>.|TRBV7-2|TRBJ2-3
CASSLGTSGDTQYF
>TRBD1|TRBV6-1|TRBJ2-2
CASSSDRGSAGELFF
>.|TRBV7-9|TRBJ1-1
CASRKGHQATEAFF
>.|TRBV7-9|TRBJ1-5
CASTLSGGQPQHF
>.|TRBV7-2|TRBJ1-5
CASSLLSGLQPQHF
>TRBD2|TRBV7-2|TRBJ2-7
CASSAGLAGSYEQYF
>.|TRBV7-2|TRBJ2-5
CASSFNGGQETQYF
>.|TRBV6-5|TRBJ2-7
CASSYRGEQYF
>.|TRBV2|TRBJ1-2
CASSERYYGYTF
>TRBD1|TRBV7-9|TRBJ1-6
CASSRDRDSSPLHF
>TRBD1|TRBV13|TRBJ1-3
CASSLRQGEGNTIYF
>TRBD1|TRBV7-9|TRBJ1-2
CASSSTGEGYGYTF
>.|TRBV5-1|TRBJ2-2
CASSLYSANTGELFF
>.|TRBV30|TRBJ1-5
CAWSNGGSVNQPQHF
>TRBD2|TRBV2|TRBJ2-7
CASRRLAGPSSYEQYF
>.|TRBV6-4|TRBJ2-1
CASSEGPSRGEQFF
>.|TRBV7-2|TRBJ1-5
CASSQGPVPQHF
>TRBD1|TRBV7-9|TRBJ2-4
CASSLGTGFSYF
>.|TRBV28|TRBJ1-2
CAAEHYGYTF
>.|TRBV19|TRBJ2-3
CASSGIADLRDTQYF
>TRBD1|TRBV28|TRBJ1-4
CASSSADRGLGKLFF
>TRBD1|TRBV30|TRBJ1-2
CACTRDRFANYGYTF